The clone carrying this T cell receptor beta chain was recorded a few times. Assay used: immunoSEQ multiplex PCR; TCRdb lists only in-frame clones, some missing. The table records under 85,000 clones, approximately 89% of them present only once. These data come from a study of control samples from healthy donors and cancer patients. V lost 6 bases to trimming and J lost 0 bases, with 9 bases between them. The germline CDR1 and CDR2 sequences are MNHEY and SMNVEV (reference sequence). CDR3 length equals 13 residues. The chain has TRBV27 and TRBJ2-7, with a possible D match to TRBD1 (6 bases). This clonotype was obtained from a man aged 55 to 70 with colorectal cancer. What was sequenced was PBMCs. CDR3 DNA: TGTGCCAGCAGGGGACATAGCTCCTACGAGCAGTACTTC. It specifies CASRGHSSYEQYF.